The TCR beta chain under discussion was sequenced for a study of Ad26.COV2.S vaccination and SARS-CoV-2 variants. Study results and caveats: Breadth and depth estimates from TCRs may understate total T cell responses. Vaccinated and placebo-treated recipients had similar non-spike TCR breadth. Substantial post-vaccination breadth of spike-specific CD8+ and CD4+ T cell responses was reported. Spike-specific TCR breadth was greater in vaccine than placebo recipients.

Germline V lookup: CDR1 SGHDT, CDR2 YYEEEE. The CDR3 is 16 amino acids. The V end lost 2 bases, the J end lost 4 bases, and 18 bases lay between the germline ends. Sequencing used immunoSEQ multiplex PCR; TCRdb keeps in-frame clones, though not all of them. The sample holds some 180,000 clones, approximately 88% seen once. On this clone: The antigen is not known.

This sequence joins TRBV5-6 and TRBJ1-1; D is perhaps TRBD1 (6 bases). The sequence came from a human donor who had recovered from COVID-19. The sequences come from peripheral blood, collected after recovery from COVID-19. The CDR3 spells CASSFVPGAEATEAFF. Here the CDR3 DNA reads TGTGCCAGCAGCTTCGTCCCAGGGGCTGAGGCCACTGAAGCTTTCTTT. Filled out from reference TRBV5-6 and TRBJ1-1, the complete variable domain reads DAGVTQSPTHLIKTRGQQVTLRCSPKSGHDTVSWYQQALGQGPQFIFQYYEEEERQRGNFPDRFSGHQFPNYSSELNVNALLLGDSALYLCASSFVPGAEATEAFFGQGTRLTVV.